The clone carrying this T cell receptor beta chain has at least ten counts. Its antigen is not identified. The data derive from a study of regulatory T cells in long-lasting Graves disease. Building of the TCR beta libraries involved iRepertoire HTBI primers and Arm-PCR of CDR3 regions. MiXCR was run by TCRdb on the multiplex PCR reads, yielding one entry per CDR3 protein. Of about 430,000 distinct CDR3 sequences in the sample, around 23% were seen once. The CDR3 spans 14 residues. The germline V gene encodes CDR1 MDHEN and CDR2 SYDVKM. Trimming stripped 5 bases from V and 6 bases from J, with 17 bases between. Time point described: persistent/refractory GD, antithyroid drugs over 5 years with positive TRAb. PBMCs were the source of the RNA used for TCR sequencing. Study-wide points: The study found lower TCR diversity in persistent Graves' patients than in newly diagnosed ones.

This specimen was peripheral blood mononuclear cells (PBMCs), taken when the disease was refractory, from a patient treated with antithyroid drugs. The chain carries TRBV28 and TRBJ2-7; D may be TRBD1 (7 bases). The clonotype was recovered from a female donor with Graves disease. CDR3: CASSPQGGLSEQYF. The CDR3 DNA reads as TGTGCCAGCAGTCCCCAGGGGGGTCTCAGCGAGCAGTACTTC.